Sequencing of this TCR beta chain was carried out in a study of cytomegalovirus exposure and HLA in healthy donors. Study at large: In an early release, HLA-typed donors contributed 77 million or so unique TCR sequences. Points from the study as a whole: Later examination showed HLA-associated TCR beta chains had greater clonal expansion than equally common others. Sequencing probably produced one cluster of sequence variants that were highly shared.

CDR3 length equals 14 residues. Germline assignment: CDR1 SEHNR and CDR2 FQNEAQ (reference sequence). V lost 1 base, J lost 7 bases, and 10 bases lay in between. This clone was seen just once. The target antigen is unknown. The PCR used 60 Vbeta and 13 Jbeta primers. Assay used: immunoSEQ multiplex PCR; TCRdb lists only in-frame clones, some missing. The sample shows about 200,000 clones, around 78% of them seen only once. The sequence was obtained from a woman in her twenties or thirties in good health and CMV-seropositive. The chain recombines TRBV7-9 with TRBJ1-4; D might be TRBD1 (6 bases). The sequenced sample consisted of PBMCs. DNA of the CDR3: TGTGCCAGCAGCTTAGGCGGGGGCGGTGAAAAACTGTTTTTT. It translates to CASSLGGGGEKLFF. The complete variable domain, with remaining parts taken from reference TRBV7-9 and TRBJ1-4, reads DTGVSQNPRHKITKRGQNVTFRCDPISEHNRLYWYRQTLGQGPEFLTYFQNEAQLEKSRLLSDRFSAERPKGSFSTLEIQRTEQGDSAMYLCASSLGGGGEKLFFGSGTQLSVL.